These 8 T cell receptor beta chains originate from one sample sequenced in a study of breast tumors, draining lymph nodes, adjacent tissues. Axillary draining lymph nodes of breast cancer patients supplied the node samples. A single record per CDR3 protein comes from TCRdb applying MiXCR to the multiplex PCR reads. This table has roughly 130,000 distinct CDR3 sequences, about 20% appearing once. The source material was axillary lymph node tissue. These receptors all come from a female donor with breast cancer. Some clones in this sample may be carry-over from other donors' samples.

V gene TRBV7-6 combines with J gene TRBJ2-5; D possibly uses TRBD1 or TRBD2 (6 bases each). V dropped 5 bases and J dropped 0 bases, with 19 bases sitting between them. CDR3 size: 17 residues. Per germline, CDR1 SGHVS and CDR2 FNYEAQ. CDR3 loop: CASSRVGGGPDQETQYF. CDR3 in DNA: TGTGCCAGCAGCCGCGTCGGAGGGGGGCCCGACCAAGAGACCCAGTACTTC.

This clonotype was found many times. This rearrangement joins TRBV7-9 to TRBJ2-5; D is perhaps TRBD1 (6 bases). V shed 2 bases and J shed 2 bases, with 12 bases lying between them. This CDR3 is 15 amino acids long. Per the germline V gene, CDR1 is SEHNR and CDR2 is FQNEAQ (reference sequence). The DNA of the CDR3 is TGTGCCAGCAGCTTACTGGGGCAGGGGCAAGAGACCCAGTACTTC. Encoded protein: CASSLLGQGQETQYF.

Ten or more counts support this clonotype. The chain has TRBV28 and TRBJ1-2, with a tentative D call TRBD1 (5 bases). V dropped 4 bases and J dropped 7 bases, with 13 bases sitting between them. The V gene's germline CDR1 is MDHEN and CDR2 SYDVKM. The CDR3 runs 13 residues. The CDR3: CASSSPQGGGYTF. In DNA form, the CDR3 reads TGTGCCAGCAGTTCGCCCCAGGGCGGTGGCTACACCTTC.

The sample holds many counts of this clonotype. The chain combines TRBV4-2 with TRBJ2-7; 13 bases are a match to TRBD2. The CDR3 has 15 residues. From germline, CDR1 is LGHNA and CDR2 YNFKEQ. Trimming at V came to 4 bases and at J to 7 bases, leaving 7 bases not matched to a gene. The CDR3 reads CASSLGTSGIEEQYF. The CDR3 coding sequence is TGTGCCAGCAGCCTCGGGACTAGCGGGATTGAGGAGCAGTACTTC.

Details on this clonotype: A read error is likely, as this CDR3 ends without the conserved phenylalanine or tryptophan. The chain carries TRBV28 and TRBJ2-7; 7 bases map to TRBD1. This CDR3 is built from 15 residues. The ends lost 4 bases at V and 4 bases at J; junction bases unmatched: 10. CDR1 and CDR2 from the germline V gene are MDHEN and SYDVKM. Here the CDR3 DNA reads TGTGCCAGCAGTTCCGGGGACAGTCAGGCATACGAGCAGTACTCC. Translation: CASSSGDSQAYEQYS.

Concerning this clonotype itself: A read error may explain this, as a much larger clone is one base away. Here the CDR3 reads CSTTPRGGSSGNTMYF. The CDR3 coding sequence is TGCAGCACAACCCCTCGGGGAGGGTCCTCTGGAAACACCATGTATTTT. The rearrangement joins TRBV29-1 to TRBJ1-3; D is unclear. Germline loops: CDR1 SQVTM, CDR2 ANQGSEA. The CDR3 covers 16 residues.

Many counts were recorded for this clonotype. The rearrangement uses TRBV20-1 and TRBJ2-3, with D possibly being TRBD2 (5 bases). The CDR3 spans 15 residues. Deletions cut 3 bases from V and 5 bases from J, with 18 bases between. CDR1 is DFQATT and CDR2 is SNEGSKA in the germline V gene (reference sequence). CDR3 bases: TGCAGTGCTAGCACCCGGACTCCCGGTGGAGATACGCAGTATTTT. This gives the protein CSASTRTPGGDTQYF.

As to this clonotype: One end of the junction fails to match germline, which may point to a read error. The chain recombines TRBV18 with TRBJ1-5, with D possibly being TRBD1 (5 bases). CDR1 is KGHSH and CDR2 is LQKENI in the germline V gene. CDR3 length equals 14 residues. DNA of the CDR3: TGTGCCAGCTCACCTTCACAGGAAAATCAGCCCCTGCATTTT. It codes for CASSPSQENQPLHF.